The following is a T cell receptor (beta chain) sequence with its context. The target antigen is unknown. The data stem from a study of radiation and T cells in renal cell carcinoma. Overall study findings and caveats: In blood, top tumor clones expanded by 2 weeks, shrinking by 4. No pretreatment tumor biopsies were available for baseline clonotypes.

The CDR3 sequence is 13 residues long. V was clipped by 8 bases and J by 6 bases, with 17 bases between them. The germline V gene has CDR1 MDHEN and CDR2 SYDVKM. Described time point: baseline pretreatment blood. The treatment: 15 Gy SBRT to primary tumor, nephrectomy 4 weeks later. Blood was sampled at baseline, 2 weeks and 4 weeks after SBRT. Clear cell pathology was present in this patient's renal cell carcinoma. Profiling relied on immunoSEQ multiplex PCR, and the TCRdb table lists in-frame clones only, not all of them. The data contain approximately 150,000 clones, around four fifths of them singletons.

The sequenced sample was blood, obtained from a patient whose treatment included radiotherapy and nephrectomy. The chain employs TRBV28 and TRBJ2-7, with D tentatively TRBD2 (5 bases). The clonotype was recovered from a woman in her forties or fifties with renal cell carcinoma. CDR3 coding DNA: TGTGCCAGCGGAGGCAGGCCTCGGGTCGAGCAGTACTTC. This encodes CASGGRPRVEQYF.